A selection of T cell receptor beta chains follows, all from one sample in a study of blood T cell repertoires in COVID-19. Here immunoSEQ multiplex PCR was the method, and the copy in TCRdb shows in-frame clones only, minus some. The repertoire consists of under 450,000 clones, with more than 70% occurring once and the leading ten covering around 13%. The source material was peripheral blood. The receptors here all came from a woman between 45 and 65 years old with COVID-19, enrolled during active disease. Both conserved end residues are part of each CDR3. The D gene is left open where the match is weak. Clone size is stated in some rows and not others, as once, few, many or a class when expanded.

.	TRBV5-6	TRBJ1-1	.	TGTGCCAGCAGCTTCGACAGGTGGGTTTTCACTGAAGCTTTCTTT	CASSFDRWVFTEAFF
.	TRBV21-1	TRBJ1-5	.	TGTGCCAGCAGCAAAGCGCTTAAGGACAGGGGCTTTTATAGCAATCAGCCCCAGCATTTT	CASSKALKDRGFYSNQPQHF
few	TRBV7-8	TRBJ1-1	TRBD1	TGTGCCAGCAGCTTGTGGGACAGGCTGAACACTGAAGCTTTCTTT	CASSLWDRLNTEAFF
.	TRBV6-5	TRBJ1-2	TRBD1	TGTGCCAGCACGACAGGGGGCTATGATGGCTACACCTTC	CASTTGGYDGYTF
once	TRBV19	TRBJ2-7	TRBD2	TGTGCCAGTATGGGGGGGTACCCGCCGGGCGAGCAGTACTTC	CASMGGYPPGEQYF
.	TRBV28	TRBJ1-5	.	TGTGCCAGCGAGTGGAGCGGCAATCAGCCCCAGCATTTT	CASEWSGNQPQHF
.	TRBV2	TRBJ2-3	TRBD1	TGTGCCAGCAGGGTGGACAGGACCACAGATACGCAGTATTTT	CASRVDRTTDTQYF
.	TRBV6-5	TRBJ1-5	.	TGTGCCAGCAGTCCGATGACAGGCTCCCTTCAGCCCCAGCATTTT	CASSPMTGSLQPQHF
.	TRBV3-1/TRBV3-2	TRBJ1-4	.	TGTGCCAGCAGCCTAGTTGCAACTAATGAAAAACTGTTTTTT	CASSLVATNEKLFF
.	TRBV10-1	TRBJ2-1	TRBD2	TGCGCCAGCAGTGAAGGGGGAGCGGGGGGGCAAAATGAGCAGTTCTTC	CASSEGGAGGQNEQFF
.	TRBV10-3	TRBJ2-7	.	TGTGCCATCAGTGAGTCGGAGGGGCGCTTTTACGAGCAGTACTTC	CAISESEGRFYEQYF
.	TRBV5-1	TRBJ1-2	.	TGCGCCAGCAGCTTGGCCGCGGGGGCGGGCTACACCTTC	CASSLAAGAGYTF
.	TRBV12-5	TRBJ1-1	.	TGTGCTAGTGGTTGGGGGGGGAGGGAGAACACTGAAGCTTTCTTT	CASGWGGRENTEAFF
.	TRBV5-1	TRBJ2-7	TRBD2	TGCGCCAGCAGCCTATCCGGGACTAGCTACGAGCAGTACTTC	CASSLSGTSYEQYF
.	TRBV30	TRBJ1-2	.	TGTGCCTGGAGGGGCCCGAGGTGGGGGACATACACCTTC	CAWRGPRWGTYTF
.	TRBV6-5	TRBJ1-2	.	TGTGCCAGCAGGGGGACTTCGAGGGTCCTAAATGGCTACACCTTC	CASRGTSRVLNGYTF
.	TRBV30	TRBJ2-3	TRBD2	TGTGCCTGGACGGCGGGGGGGCTTGCGTGGGGAGATACGCAGTATTTT	CAWTAGGLAWGDTQYF
.	TRBV18	TRBJ1-6	.	TGTGCCAGCTCGCCGAGCTCCTATAATTCACCCCTCCACTTT	CASSPSSYNSPLHF
.	TRBV3-1/TRBV3-2	TRBJ2-3	TRBD2	TGTGCCAGCAGCCAGCCATTCGGGGGGGCGGATACGCAGTATTTT	CASSQPFGGADTQYF
.	TRBV7-3	TRBJ2-7	.	TGTGCCAGCAGCGCGCGTGGTGGTAACTCCTACGAGCAGTACTTC	CASSARGGNSYEQYF
once	TRBV2	TRBJ1-1	.	TGTGCCAGCAGTGAAGATACCGGGAGGATAGAAGCTTTCTTT	CASSEDTGRIEAFF
.	TRBV6-5	TRBJ1-2	.	TGTGCCAGCAGTCCCACAGGGAACAGTGGCTACACCTTC	CASSPTGNSGYTF
.	TRBV10-3	TRBJ2-7	TRBD1	TGTGCCATCAGTGAGAGACAGGGGTACGAGCAGTACTTC	CAISERQGYEQYF
.	TRBV5-1	TRBJ2-5	.	TGCGCCAGCAGCTTGGTTCAGTTAGCATTGCAGGAGACCCAGTACTTC	CASSLVQLALQETQYF
.	TRBV12-5	TRBJ1-1	.	TGTGCTAGTGCTAACCCTTTCCTGACAGGCTCGAACACTGAAGCTTTCTTT	CASANPFLTGSNTEAFF
.	TRBV12-3/TRBV12-4	TRBJ2-7	.	TGTGCCAGCAGTTACGGGAACTACGAGCAGTACTTC	CASSYGNYEQYF
.	TRBV5-4	TRBJ2-7	TRBD1	TGTGCCAGCAGCGACCAGGGGGCTGGCCCCTACGAGCAGTACTTC	CASSDQGAGPYEQYF
.	TRBV5-6	TRBJ2-3	.	TGTGCCAGCAGCCCCCCTCGCGCAGATACGCAGTATTTT	CASSPPRADTQYF
.	TRBV21-1	TRBJ2-1	.	TGTGCCAGCAGCAAAGTAGGGGCTAGCGGTTTCTACAATGAGCAGTTCTTC	CASSKVGASGFYNEQFF
.	TRBV19	TRBJ1-2	.	TGTGCCAGTAGTATGGCCAGGGCCCTCAACTATGGCTACACCTTC	CASSMARALNYGYTF
.	TRBV27	TRBJ1-6	.	TGTGCCAGCACCCCGCGAGGCTTTTATTCACCCCTCCACTTT	CASTPRGFYSPLHF
.	TRBV5-6	TRBJ1-5	TRBD1	TGTGCCAGCAGCCCGGGACAGGGCGGTCGAAATCAGCCCCAGCATTTT	CASSPGQGGRNQPQHF
.	TRBV5-4	TRBJ1-2	TRBD1	TGTGCCAGCAGCCAACGGGACAGCTTCATCTATGGCTACACCTTC	CASSQRDSFIYGYTF
few	TRBV7-9	TRBJ2-7	.	TGTGCCAGCAGCTTCGCCGGTATCGAGCAGTACTTC	CASSFAGIEQYF
once	TRBV2	TRBJ2-2	.	TGTGCCAGCAGGCTTCCTCGGGACTCCGGGGAGCTGTTTTTT	CASRLPRDSGELFF
.	TRBV24-1	TRBJ1-1	TRBD1	TGTGCCACCAGTGATCGACAGGGGCCGAACACTGAAGCTTTCTTT	CATSDRQGPNTEAFF
.	TRBV9	TRBJ1-2	.	TGTGCCAGCAGCGTAGACGGCAGAGCAGGGGGCTACACCTTC	CASSVDGRAGGYTF
.	TRBV29-1	TRBJ2-7	.	TGCAGCGTTGAGGCAGGGAACTACGAGCAGTACTTC	CSVEAGNYEQYF
.	TRBV28	TRBJ1-2	.	TGTGCCAGCAGTTTGGGGAGGCTCGGCTATGGCTACACCTTC	CASSLGRLGYGYTF
.	TRBV12-3/TRBV12-4	TRBJ1-3	.	TGTGCCAGCAGGGTTAGGGGTAGAAACACCATATATTTT	CASRVRGRNTIYF
.	TRBV27	TRBJ1-1	.	TGTGCCAGCAGTTTATGGGGGGGGAGTAGCACTGAAGCTTTCTTT	CASSLWGGSSTEAFF
.	TRBV3-1/TRBV3-2	TRBJ2-5	.	TGTGCCAGCAGTCTTCGAGCGGATCAAGAGACCCAGTACTTC	CASSLRADQETQYF
.	TRBV3-1/TRBV3-2	TRBJ1-2	TRBD1	TGTGCCAGCTCCTCCCGGGACAGGGGGCTCGGCTACACCTTC	CASSSRDRGLGYTF
.	TRBV4-1	TRBJ2-5	TRBD2	TGCGCCAGCAGTCTGCTAGCGGGGGGGCCCCAAGAGACCCAGTACTTC	CASSLLAGGPQETQYF
.	TRBV6-5	TRBJ2-2	TRBD1	TGTGCCAGCAGTTACGCCGGGACAGGGGCGGCCGGGGAGCTGTTTTTT	CASSYAGTGAAGELFF
.	TRBV9	TRBJ1-2	.	TGTGCCAGCAGCGTAGATCGGGGGTCCGCCTATGGCTACACCTTC	CASSVDRGSAYGYTF
.	TRBV11-2	TRBJ2-5	.	TGTGCCAGCAGCCAAATAGCGTTCCAAGAGACCCAGTACTTC	CASSQIAFQETQYF
.	TRBV5-5	TRBJ2-2	TRBD1	TGTGCCAGCAGCTTGGGACAGGGGGGCACCGGGGAGCTGTTTTTT	CASSLGQGGTGELFF
.	TRBV5-1	TRBJ2-7	TRBD1	TGCGCCAGCAGCCAGAGGACAGGGGCCTACGAGCAGTACTTC	CASSQRTGAYEQYF
.	TRBV5-4	TRBJ1-4	TRBD1	TGTGCCAGCAGCCCAGACAGGGTCAAGCTGTTTTTT	CASSPDRVKLFF
.	TRBV6-5	TRBJ1-2	.	TGTGCCAGCAGATCCAGCGGGACGGTAACCTATGGCTACACCTTC	CASRSSGTVTYGYTF
.	TRBV24-1	TRBJ2-3	.	TGTGCCACCAGTGATCCTGGGGACTCCACAGATACGCAGTATTTT	CATSDPGDSTDTQYF